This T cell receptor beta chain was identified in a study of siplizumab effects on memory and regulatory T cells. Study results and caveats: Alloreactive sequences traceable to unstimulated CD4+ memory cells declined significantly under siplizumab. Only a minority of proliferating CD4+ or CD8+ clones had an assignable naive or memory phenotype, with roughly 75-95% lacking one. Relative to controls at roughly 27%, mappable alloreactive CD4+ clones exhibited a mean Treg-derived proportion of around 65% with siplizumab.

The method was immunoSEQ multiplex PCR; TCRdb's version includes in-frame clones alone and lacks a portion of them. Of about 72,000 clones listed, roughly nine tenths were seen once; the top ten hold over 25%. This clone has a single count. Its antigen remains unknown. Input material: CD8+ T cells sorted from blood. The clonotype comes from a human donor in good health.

This chain's CDR3 is CASSQGDWGTEAFF. Here the CDR3 DNA reads TGCGCCAGCAGCCAAGGAGATTGGGGGACTGAAGCTTTCTTT. The chain links TRBV4-1 to TRBJ1-1, with D possibly matching TRBD1 (5 bases). Germline-derived CDR1 and CDR2 are MGHRA and YSYEKL. The CDR3 totals 14 residues. Between the trimmed V and J ends, which lost 1 base and 5 bases, there was a span of 11 bases.